This T cell receptor beta chain stems from a study of blood T cell repertoires in COVID-19. Study-level background: PBMCs, B-cell-depleted T cells, or T cells provided the cDNA or gDNA that made up the material.

Generated by immunoSEQ multiplex PCR, the TCRdb table keeps only in-frame clones and is missing some. The sample has about 67,000 clones, roughly 85% seen once. This clone showed up just once. The J segment lost 5 bases and the V segment lost 1 base, leaving 5 bases of the junction unmatched. The CDR3 length is 14 residues. Germline loops: CDR1 SGHRS, CDR2 YFSETQ. This sequence originates from a woman older than 75 with acute or convalescent COVID-19. The source material was peripheral blood. V is TRBV5-1 and J is TRBJ2-7; 8 bases fit TRBD1. CDR3 loop: CASSLRQGADEQYF. The CDR3 region has the DNA TGCGCCAGCAGCTTGAGGCAGGGGGCGGACGAGCAGTACTTC.